Listed here are 20 T cell receptor beta chains from one sample, sequenced in a study of T cell changes during pregnancy in multiple sclerosis. Sequencing was performed with immunoSEQ multiplex PCR; in TCRdb, only in-frame clones are kept and a portion is missing. Altogether more than 80,000 clones are present, about 89% being singletons, with the ten largest covering around 1.6%. Specimen: peripheral blood, collected before pregnancy. Receptors were obtained from a female donor with multiple sclerosis, enrolled in a pregnancy study.

The V call is TRBV7-8, the J call TRBJ2-5; 9 bases line up with TRBD2. The CDR3 contains 15 residues. Germline CDR1 and CDR2: SGHVS and FQNEAQ. The J segment lost 2 bases and the V segment lost 5 bases, leaving 6 bases of the junction unmatched. The CDR3 bases are TGTGCCAGCAGCACCTTAGCGGGAGAACAAGAGACCCAGTACTTC. It encodes CASSTLAGEQETQYF.

The gene calls are TRBV4-1 and TRBJ1-1; D perhaps matches TRBD1 (6 bases). V was clipped by 1 base and J by 8 bases, with 14 bases between them. This CDR3 comprises 14 residues. Germline loops: CDR1 MGHRA, CDR2 YSYEKL. CDR3 sequence (DNA): TGCGCCAGCAGCCAAGGGACAGCCATGCAAGAAGCTTTCTTT. It yields the protein CASSQGTAMQEAFF.

This clone was counted only a few times. The V gene is TRBV13, the J gene TRBJ2-3, with D tentatively TRBD2 (5 bases). This CDR3 has 15 residues. Trimming shortened V by 3 bases and J by 1 base, and 11 bases separated the two germline ends. Germline CDR1 PRHDT, CDR2 FYEKMQ (reference sequence). The chain's CDR3 is CASSFAGGRTDTQYF. For the CDR3, the DNA is TGTGCCAGCAGCTTTGCGGGCGGACGCACAGATACGCAGTATTTT.

A few counts support this clone. This rearrangement joins TRBV6-1 to TRBJ1-6, with D hard to call. Trimming took 7 bases from V and 8 from J, leaving 15 bases between them. The CDR3 is 14 residues long. Germline V gene data show CDR1 as MNHNS and CDR2 as SASEGT. Written as DNA, the CDR3 is TGTGCCAGCAAAGCGACCGTCGTTGATTCACCCCTCCACTTT. This translates into CASKATVVDSPLHF.

This clone showed up just once. The rearrangement uses TRBV4-3 and TRBJ1-2; possible D gene TRBD1, 5 bases. Trimming removed 0 bases from V and 4 bases from J, with 12 bases in between. The length of the CDR3 is 15 residues. Germline V gene data show CDR1 as LGHNA and CDR2 as YSLEER. CDR3: CASSQDRGISYGYTF. In nucleotides, the CDR3 is TGCGCCAGCAGCCAAGATCGGGGGATCTCCTATGGCTACACCTTC.

The chain couples TRBV11-2 to TRBJ2-4, with 11 bases fitting TRBD2. The CDR3 runs to 17 residues. Germline V lookup: CDR1 SGHAT, CDR2 FQNNGV. V was clipped by 4 bases and J by 1 base; unmatched bases: 6. The CDR3 here is CASSYSGRAAAKNIQYF. CDR3 sequence (DNA): TGTGCCAGCAGCTATAGCGGGAGGGCCGCGGCCAAAAACATTCAGTACTTC.

The chain recombines TRBV28 with TRBJ2-3, with TRBD2 identical over 9 bases. Germline values: CDR1 MDHEN, CDR2 SYDVKM. V dropped 7 bases and J dropped 4; count of bases not matched to a gene: 6. This CDR3 region has 14 residues. CDR3 nucleotides: TGTGCCAGCATTGATAGCGGGAGCGCAGATACGCAGTATTTT. Its translation: CASIDSGSADTQYF.

V is TRBV2 and J is TRBJ2-2; 7 positions match TRBD1. CDR3 length: 15 residues. Germline CDR1 SNHLY, CDR2 FYNNEI. V lost 4 bases and J lost 3; bases outside the gene matches: 5. CDR3 bases: TGTGCCAGCAGTGTTCAGGGGGTAGACACCGGGGAGCTGTTTTTT. Protein: CASSVQGVDTGELFF.

In nucleotides, the CDR3 is TGCGCCAGCAGTGAGGAAACGGGAGGATACGACGAGCAGTACTTC. Its protein is CASSEETGGYDEQYF. This chain uses TRBV10-2 with TRBJ2-7; 7 bases agree with TRBD2. This CDR3 region has 15 residues. V dropped 2 bases and J dropped 5; count of bases not matched to a gene: 9. From germline, CDR1 is WSHSY and CDR2 SAAADI.

The V gene is TRBV19, the J gene TRBJ2-3, with a tentative D call TRBD2 (6 bases). The CDR3 contains 15 residues. The V and J ends lost 3 bases and 0 bases respectively, with 10 bases between them. Germline-derived CDR1 and CDR2 are LNHDA and SQIVND (reference sequence). Here the CDR3 DNA reads TGTGCCAGTAGTATTACGGGAGCCAGCACAGATACGCAGTATTTT. The encoded protein is CASSITGASTDTQYF. Complete variable domain (other parts from reference TRBV19 and TRBJ2-3): DGGITQSPKYLFRKEGQNVTLSCEQNLNHDAMYWYRQDPGQGLRLIYYSQIVNDFQKGDIAEGYSVSREKKESFPLTVTSAQKNPTAFYLCASSITGASTDTQYFGPGTRLTVL.

This chain connects TRBV30 to TRBJ2-7, with TRBD2 as a possible D gene (7 bases). The CDR3 is 14 residues long. V shed 0 bases and J shed 7 bases, with 16 bases lying between them. Germline CDR1 GTSNPN, CDR2 SVGIG (reference sequence). CDR3 coding DNA: TGTGCCTGGAGTGTACGGGGAGCGGGACATGAGCAGTACTTC. This sequence encodes CAWSVRGAGHEQYF.

The chain carries TRBV11-2 and TRBJ2-2, with D possibly TRBD2 on 6 matching bases. This CDR3 comprises 15 residues. Germline assignment: CDR1 SGHAT and CDR2 FQNNGV. The germline V and J ends were trimmed by 2 bases and 3 bases, with 10 bases remaining between them. The CDR3 region has the DNA TGTGCCAGCAGCTTACCACTAGCAGACACCGGGGAGCTGTTTTTT. This codes for CASSLPLADTGELFF.

The chain recombines TRBV10-3 with TRBJ1-1; D may be TRBD1 (5 bases). CDR1 and CDR2 (germline): ENHRY, SYGVKD. The CDR3 covers 14 residues. V lost 0 bases, J lost 10 bases, and 15 bases lay in between. The CDR3 region is CAISESKELGGAFF. The CDR3, as DNA: TGTGCCATCAGTGAGTCGAAGGAGTTGGGGGGAGCTTTCTTT.

About this clone: This sample includes further DNA sequences coding for the same CDR3. The chain couples TRBV7-3 to TRBJ2-1, with 15 nucleotides matching TRBD2. The CDR3 spans 16 residues. CDR1 and CDR2 (germline): SGHTA, FQGTGA. The V and J ends lost 5 bases and 4 bases, in that order; junction bases with no gene match: 3. DNA of the CDR3: TGTGCCAGCAGCCTGGGACTAGCGGGAGGATACAATGAGCAGTTCTTC. Residues: CASSLGLAGGYNEQFF. Combining the CDR3 with reference TRBV7-3 and TRBJ2-1 gives the whole variable domain GAGVSQTPSNKVTEKGKYVELRCDPISGHTALYWYRQSLGQGPEFLIYFQGTGAADDSGLPNDRFFAVRPEGSVSTLKIQRTERGDSAVYLCASSLGLAGGYNEQFFGPGTRLTVL.

The J gene is TRBJ2-2, the V gene TRBV29-1, with 7 bases fitting TRBD1. The V segment lost 7 bases and the J segment 4 bases; nucleotides outside the gene matches: 0. Per germline, CDR1 SQVTM and CDR2 ANQGSEA. CDR3 size: 11 residues. As DNA, the CDR3 is TGCAGCGCAGGGGGCACCGGGGAGCTGTTTTTT. Translation gives CSAGGTGELFF.

This chain connects TRBV28 to TRBJ2-7; 7 positions agree with TRBD2. Trimming cost V 7 bases and J 4 bases; bases outside gene matches: 10. CDR3 length: 14 residues. CDR1 MDHEN and CDR2 SYDVKM come from the germline V gene. CDR3 in DNA: TGTGCCAGCAACGATGGAGGGGAGGGGTACGAGCAGTACTTC. Translated, it gives CASNDGGEGYEQYF.

The V gene is TRBV9, the J gene TRBJ1-1; 7 bases align to TRBD1. V dropped 0 bases and J dropped 6; count of bases not matched to a gene: 8. The germline gives CDR1 SGDLS, CDR2 YYNGEE. The CDR3 is made up of 15 amino acids. CDR3 sequence (DNA): TGTGCCAGCAGCGTAGCCCCGGGACAGCGGTCTGAAGCTTTCTTT. Its translation: CASSVAPGQRSEAFF.

The sample holds one count of this clone. This chain uses TRBV6-1 with TRBJ2-3; possible D gene TRBD1, 6 bases. Trimming pared 8 bases from V and 0 bases from J, leaving 12 bases between. From germline, CDR1 is MNHNS and CDR2 SASEGT. The CDR3 runs to 14 residues. The CDR3 is CASVNRVSTDTQYF. The CDR3 bases are TGTGCCAGCGTGAACAGGGTGAGCACAGATACGCAGTATTTT.

The chain couples TRBV18 to TRBJ2-7; D possibly corresponds to TRBD1 (5 bases). This CDR3 spans 16 amino acids. From germline, CDR1 is KGHSH and CDR2 LQKENI. V was cut by 3 bases and J by 2 bases, with 17 bases left in between. The CDR3 region has the DNA TGTGCCAGCTCACCTAAGAGCAGGGCCCCGACCTACGAGCAGTACTTC. Translation gives CASSPKSRAPTYEQYF.

The V gene is TRBV6-1, the J gene TRBJ2-2, with 10 nucleotides matching TRBD2. CDR1 MNHNS and CDR2 SASEGT come from the germline V gene. The CDR3 has 16 amino acids. V lost 1 base and J lost 6; bases outside the gene matches: 5. CDR3 sequence reads: CASSEEAGGPSGELFF. For the CDR3, the DNA is TGTGCCAGCAGTGAAGAAGCGGGGGGGCCTTCCGGGGAGCTGTTTTTT.